This T cell receptor beta chain originates from a study of blood T cell repertoires in COVID-19. Background on the study: Specimens from acute and convalescent COVID-19 originated in the United States, Italy and Spain. From T cells, B-cell-depleted T cells, or PBMCs came the material, which was cDNA or gDNA.

Source study methods: Cell counts per sample came from amplifying reference gene primers. Generated by immunoSEQ multiplex PCR, the TCRdb table keeps only in-frame clones and is missing some. V and J calls and clone size are those listed in that table; D and trimming were worked out from the DNA. Of around 300,000 clones in the sample, about 90% were seen once. The CDR3 runs 15 residues. Germline loops: CDR1 MDHEN, CDR2 SYDVKM. V dropped 5 bases and J dropped 0 bases, with 13 bases sitting between them. The chain uses TRBV28 and TRBJ1-2; D is unresolved. Sequenced material: peripheral blood. The source is a woman aged 25-40 years with COVID-19, enrolled during active disease. CDR3 loop: CASSPPGLSNYGYTF. CDR3 bases: TGTGCCAGCAGTCCCCCCGGGTTATCTAACTATGGCTACACCTTC.